A single sample is the source of the 23 T cell receptor beta chains below, sequenced in a study of blood T cell repertoires in COVID-19. TCRdb keeps only in-frame clones here, not all; method: immunoSEQ multiplex PCR. The sample lists about 170,000 clones, 65% to 85% occurring once. Sequencing was carried out using peripheral blood. Source of these receptors: a man aged 65 to 79 with active or convalescent COVID-19.

This chain links TRBV2 with TRBJ2-2; 14 bases line up with TRBD2. The ends lost 6 bases at V and 9 bases at J; junction bases unmatched: 6. In germline, CDR1 is SNHLY, CDR2 FYNNEI. The CDR3 totals 15 residues. CDR3 bases: TGTGCCAGCAGATTAGGGACTAGCGGGAGAAGGGAGCTGTTTTTT. This encodes CASRLGTSGRRELFF.

The chain joins TRBV5-4 to TRBJ2-1; D may be TRBD1 (7 bases). The CDR3 runs 19 residues. V was clipped by 1 base and J by 3 bases, with 23 bases between them. Germline V gene data show CDR1 as SGHNT and CDR2 as YYREEE (reference sequence). The CDR3 nucleotides are TGTGCCAGCAGCTTGCCCCCGGGGGTTTCAGGGGGATACTACAATGAGCAGTTCTTC. It is translated as CASSLPPGVSGGYYNEQFF. Full variable domain (remainder filled in from reference TRBV5-4 and TRBJ2-1): ETGVTQSPTHLIKTRGQQVTLRCSSQSGHNTVSWYQQALGQGPQFIFQYYREEENGRGNFPPRFSGLQFPNYSSELNVNALELDDSALYLCASSLPPGVSGGYYNEQFFGPGTRLTVL.

The gene calls are TRBV28 and TRBJ1-5, with a tentative D call TRBD1 (5 bases). Trimming cost V 2 bases and J 3 bases, with 11 bases left between them. The CDR3 is 15 amino acids. Germline-derived CDR1 and CDR2 are MDHEN and SYDVKM. CDR3 DNA: TGTGCCAGCAGTTTAGGTGGGGGGGTCAATCAGCCCCAGCATTTT. As protein: CASSLGGGVNQPQHF.

This chain uses TRBV29-1 with TRBJ2-7; TRBD1 matches 9 bases. The CDR3 spans 13 residues. CDR1 and CDR2 from the germline V gene are SQVTM and ANQGSEA. Trimming took 4 bases from V and 3 from J; bases not matched to a gene: 4. In DNA, the CDR3 is TGCAGCGTTGTCCGGACAGGGGACTACGAGCAGTACTTC. The encoded protein is CSVVRTGDYEQYF.

CDR3 sequence: CASSTGGRTVEQYF. DNA for the CDR3: TGTGCCAGCAGTACAGGGGGCAGGACGGTTGAGCAGTACTTC. This chain connects TRBV6-2 or TRBV6-3 to TRBJ2-7; 9 bases match TRBD1. Germline V gene sequence: CDR1 MNHEY, CDR2 SVGEGT. V was clipped by 5 bases and J by 7 bases; unmatched bases: 9. This CDR3 comprises 14 residues.

The chain combines TRBV5-4 with TRBJ2-1, with TRBD2 matching 14 bases. This CDR3 is built from 17 residues. V was clipped by 2 bases and J by 4 bases; unmatched bases: 5. CDR1 is SGHNT, CDR2 YYREEE, per germline (reference sequence). This chain's CDR3 is CASSFPGTSGGYNEQFF. For the CDR3, the DNA is TGTGCCAGCAGCTTCCCCGGGACTAGCGGGGGATACAATGAGCAGTTCTTC.

This rearrangement joins TRBV7-9 to TRBJ1-5; tentatively, D is TRBD1 (5 bases). The CDR3 totals 17 residues. V lost 1 base and J lost 0, with 13 bases in between. Germline V gene lookup returns CDR1 SEHNR and CDR2 FQNEAQ (reference sequence). The CDR3 coding sequence is TGTGCCAGCAGCTTAGGGGTCGCCGACAGTAGCAATCAGCCCCAGCATTTT. It codes for CASSLGVADSSNQPQHF.

The chain links TRBV2 to TRBJ2-5; perhaps TRBD1 as D (6 bases). CDR3 length: 13 amino acids. Germline CDR1 is SNHLY and CDR2 is FYNNEI. The V end lost 6 bases, the J end lost 0 bases, and 8 bases lay between the germline ends. CDR3 sequence reads: CASRDRYQETQYF. In DNA form, the CDR3 reads TGTGCCAGCAGAGACAGGTACCAAGAGACCCAGTACTTC. The variable domain in full, completed from reference TRBV2 and TRBJ2-5, reads EPEVTQTPSHQVTQMGQEVILRCVPISNHLYFYWYRQILGQKVEFLVSFYNNEISEKSEIFDDQFSVERPDGSNFTLKIRSTKLEDSAMYFCASRDRYQETQYFGPGTRLLVL.

The CDR3 region is CASSLVMGLAFNYEQYF. The CDR3 coding sequence is TGTGCCAGCAGCTTAGTAATGGGGCTAGCGTTTAACTACGAGCAGTACTTC. This chain uses TRBV7-8 with TRBJ2-7; maybe TRBD2 (6 bases). The CDR3 runs to 17 residues. V was pared by 1 base and J by 3 bases, with 19 bases between. The germline V gene has CDR1 SGHVS and CDR2 FQNEAQ.

This chain joins TRBV6-2 or TRBV6-3 and TRBJ1-5, with no clear D. Trimming pared 6 bases from V and 7 bases from J, leaving 16 bases between. CDR1 MNHEY and CDR2 SVGEGT come from the germline V gene. The CDR3 runs to 14 residues. CDR3 nucleotides: TGTGCCAGCAGCCACGGGTCGGATGAACAGCCCCAGCATTTT. As protein: CASSHGSDEQPQHF.

The rearrangement links TRBV19 to TRBJ2-2; maybe TRBD1 (6 bases). Germline loops: CDR1 LNHDA, CDR2 SQIVND (reference sequence). The ends were cut back, 7 bases at V and 4 bases at J, with 13 bases in the middle. The CDR3 loop spans 14 amino acids. The CDR3 protein is CASTNRESTGELFF. DNA for the CDR3: TGTGCCAGTACCAACAGGGAAAGCACCGGGGAGCTGTTTTTT. Using reference TRBV19 and TRBJ2-2 for the parts outside the CDR3, the full variable domain is DGGITQSPKYLFRKEGQNVTLSCEQNLNHDAMYWYRQDPGQGLRLIYYSQIVNDFQKGDIAEGYSVSREKKESFPLTVTSAQKNPTAFYLCASTNRESTGELFFGEGSRLTVL.

This clone was picked up a small number of times. The gene calls are TRBV7-9 and TRBJ2-7; a possible D gene is TRBD1 (6 bases). The germline V gene encodes CDR1 SEHNR and CDR2 FQNEAQ (reference sequence). This CDR3 contains 11 residues. Trimming stripped 1 base from V and 12 bases from J, with 10 bases between. CDR3 sequence: CASSLEGRGYF. CDR3 coding DNA: TGTGCCAGCAGCTTAGAGGGCAGGGGGTACTTC.

The chain joins TRBV6-5 to TRBJ1-1, with D uncertain. V lost 0 bases to trimming and J lost 1 base, with 9 bases between them. Germline CDR1 reads MNHEY; CDR2 reads SVGAGI. The CDR3 extends over 15 amino acids. As DNA, the CDR3 is TGTGCCAGCAGTTACTCGCGCAGGCCGAACACTGAAGCTTTCTTT. Encoded protein: CASSYSRRPNTEAFF.

V gene TRBV19 combines with J gene TRBJ1-1; possible D gene TRBD1, 6 bases. The V gene lost 5 bases and the J gene lost 0 bases, with 13 bases spanning the gap. CDR1 and CDR2 from the germline V gene are LNHDA and SQIVND (reference sequence). The CDR3 sequence is 15 residues long. CDR3 residues: CASSLVGHMNTEAFF. In DNA form, the CDR3 reads TGTGCCAGTAGTCTCGTGGGACACATGAACACTGAAGCTTTCTTT.

V is TRBV24-1 and J is TRBJ2-3; D may be TRBD1 (7 bases). V was trimmed by 5 bases and J by 4 bases, leaving 12 bases between them. This CDR3 has 14 residues. Germline V gives CDR1 KGHDR, CDR2 SFDVKD. CDR3 bases: TGTGCCACCAGTGGCGGAGGGGGCCCAGATACGCAGTATTTT. It specifies CATSGGGGPDTQYF.

V and J are TRBV7-2 and TRBJ1-6, with D possibly matching TRBD1 (5 bases). This CDR3 contains 14 residues. Germline assignment: CDR1 SGHTA and CDR2 FQGNSA. Trimming took 4 bases from V and 8 from J, leaving 12 bases between them. CDR3 loop: CASSSGPGYSPLHF. CDR3 DNA sequence: TGTGCCAGCAGCTCAGGGCCGGGTTATTCACCCCTCCACTTT. The full variable domain, its missing parts supplied by reference TRBV7-2 and TRBJ1-6, is GAGVSQSPSNKVTEKGKDVELRCDPISGHTALYWYRQSLGQGLEFLIYFQGNSAPDKSGLPSDRFSAERTGGSVSTLTIQRTQQEDSAVYLCASSSGPGYSPLHFGNGTRLTVT.

This clone turned up a few times. The rearrangement joins TRBV5-6 to TRBJ1-6; 7 bases are a match to TRBD1. CDR1 and CDR2 from the germline V gene are SGHDT and YYEEEE. The CDR3 has 18 amino acids. V was pared by 0 bases and J by 0 bases, with 6 bases of the junction left unmatched. CDR3 in DNA: TGTGCCAGCAGCTTGGGAGTGGACAGGATCTCCTATAATTCACCCCTCCACTTT. Its translation is CASSLGVDRISYNSPLHF. The variable domain in full, completed from reference TRBV5-6 and TRBJ1-6, reads DAGVTQSPTHLIKTRGQQVTLRCSPKSGHDTVSWYQQALGQGPQFIFQYYEEEERQRGNFPDRFSGHQFPNYSSELNVNALLLGDSALYLCASSLGVDRISYNSPLHFGNGTRLTVT.

Only one count was recorded for this clone. The rearrangement links TRBV29-1 to TRBJ2-5; 9 bases line up with TRBD1. Germline CDR1 and CDR2: SQVTM and ANQGSEA. CDR3 size: 12 residues. V gave up 6 bases and J gave up 5 bases; unmatched junction bases: 4. The CDR3 nucleotides read TGCAGCGTAAACAGGGGGCGGGAGACCCAGTACTTC. The encoded protein is CSVNRGRETQYF.

The chain has TRBV5-5 and TRBJ2-5; 9 positions agree with TRBD2. From germline, CDR1 is SGHKS and CDR2 YYEKEE (reference sequence). The V and J ends lost 4 bases and 1 base, in that order; junction bases with no gene match: 2. The CDR3 covers 14 residues. CDR3 sequence reads: CASSLSGGQETQYF. As DNA, the CDR3 is TGTGCCAGCAGCCTTAGCGGGGGCCAAGAGACCCAGTACTTC.

This clone has a single count. The rearrangement uses TRBV24-1 and TRBJ2-1, with 10 nucleotides matching TRBD1. There are 15 residues in the CDR3. In germline, CDR1 is KGHDR, CDR2 SFDVKD. Trimming removed 7 bases from V and 3 bases from J; junction bases left unmatched: 5. CDR3 sequence: CATSGGQGNYNEQFF. Written as DNA, the CDR3 is TGTGCCACCAGCGGGGGACAGGGGAACTACAATGAGCAGTTCTTC.

The chain recombines TRBV9 with TRBJ2-7; TRBD2 agrees at 7 bases. Germline values: CDR1 SGDLS, CDR2 YYNGEE. The V gene end was trimmed by 2 bases and the J gene end by 7 bases; junction bases not matched to a gene: 15. This CDR3 is built from 16 residues. The DNA of the CDR3 is TGTGCCAGCAGCGTGGGGGACTACCTCGGAGTGGGGGAGCAGTACTTC. This translates into CASSVGDYLGVGEQYF.

The chain uses TRBV5-4 and TRBJ2-1, with D perhaps TRBD2 (5 bases). From germline, CDR1 is SGHNT and CDR2 YYREEE (reference sequence). The ends were cut back, 4 bases at V and 2 bases at J, with 13 bases in the middle. This CDR3 region has 15 residues. Written as DNA, the CDR3 is TGTGCCAGCAGCCGGACTCCCGACACCTACAATGAGCAGTTCTTC. Amino acids: CASSRTPDTYNEQFF.

The chain is built from TRBV2 and TRBJ1-5; 8 bases are a match to TRBD1. Losses at the gene ends were 4 bases for V and 4 bases for J; bases not matched to a gene: 12. The germline CDR1 and CDR2 sequences are SNHLY and FYNNEI. The CDR3 is made up of 17 amino acids. The CDR3 protein is CASSGTRGQGGNQPQHF. The CDR3 DNA reads as TGTGCCAGCAGTGGGACCCGCGGACAGGGCGGAAATCAGCCCCAGCATTTT. Full variable domain (rest looked up from reference TRBV2 and TRBJ1-5): EPEVTQTPSHQVTQMGQEVILRCVPISNHLYFYWYRQILGQKVEFLVSFYNNEISEKSEIFDDQFSVERPDGSNFTLKIRSTKLEDSAMYFCASSGTRGQGGNQPQHFGDGTRLSIL.